This TCR beta chain was identified in a study of response to subunit inactivated influenza vaccine. Germline V gives CDR1 LGHNA, CDR2 YSLEER. Trimming pared 1 base from V and 0 bases from J, leaving 16 bases between. The CDR3 consists of 19 residues. MiXCR, run by TCRdb on the RT-PCR reads, gives a single entry per CDR3 protein. Among some 540,000 distinct CDR3 sequences, 20% to 25% were seen once, and the ten largest hold 2.5% to 3%. This sample was shared with a second study, whose subject was T cells expressing NK-cell markers. That paper notes: Generation of TCR beta cDNA was performed by 5'RACE template switching incorporating UMIs. Repertoire data for TCR beta were derived from sorted T cells (CD3+CD56+NKG2C+, CD3+CD56+NKG2C- and CD3+CD56-NKG2C+). Eight donors were sequenced, of whom seven were HCMV-seropositive, while the remaining one was HCMV-seronegative. In a group of several donors, dominant NKG2C+ clonotypes represented about 1.0-7.0% of CD8+ T cells. In four donors, dominant clonotypes made up about 28.3-65% of CD3+CD56-NKG2C+ cells.

This material consisted of CD4+ T cells sorted from PBMCs, taken approximately 12 days after vaccination. This clonotype was sampled from a man in his fifties or sixties who received an inactivated influenza vaccine. The chain uses TRBV4-3 and TRBJ2-6, with D perhaps being TRBD1 or TRBD2 (5 bases each). CDR3 sequence reads: CASSQGGAGDYSGANVLTF. CDR3 DNA: TGCGCCAGCAGCCAAGGAGGGGCAGGAGACTACTCTGGGGCCAACGTCCTGACTTTC.